This T cell receptor (beta chain) came from a study of radiotherapy plus CTLA-4 blockade in lung cancer. Remarks on this clone: Its target is not known.

Using immunoSEQ multiplex PCR, the repertoire was profiled, and TCRdb retains in-frame clones only, with some absent. Among tens of thousands of clones listed, more than 80% were seen once. Findings and limits, study-wide: Clones of tumor-derived TCRs expanded in blood after radiotherapy plus ipilimumab.

The receptor was derived from a human donor with non-small cell lung cancer that progressed on radiotherapy plus ipilimumab. The material sequenced was peripheral blood, taken from a patient treated with radiotherapy plus ipilimumab.

CDR3 coding DNA: TGCGCCAGCAGCTTGTTTCCGTGGCAGGGGAACACTGAAGCTTTCTTT. Translation: CASSLFPWQGNTEAFF. This chain links TRBV5-1 with TRBJ1-1; possibly TRBD1 for D (5 bases). The CDR3 has 16 residues. The V gene lost 1 base and the J gene lost 1 base, with 14 bases spanning the gap. Germline loops: CDR1 SGHRS, CDR2 YFSETQ.